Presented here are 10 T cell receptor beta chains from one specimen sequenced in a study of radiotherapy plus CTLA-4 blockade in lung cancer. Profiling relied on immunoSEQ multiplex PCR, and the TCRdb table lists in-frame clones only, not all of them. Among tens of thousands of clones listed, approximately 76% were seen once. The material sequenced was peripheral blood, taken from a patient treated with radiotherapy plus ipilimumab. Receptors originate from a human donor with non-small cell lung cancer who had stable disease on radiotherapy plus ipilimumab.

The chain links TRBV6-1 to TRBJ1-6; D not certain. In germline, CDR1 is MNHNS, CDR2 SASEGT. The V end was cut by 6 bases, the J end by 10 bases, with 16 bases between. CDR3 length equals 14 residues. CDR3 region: CASSLLRIRSPLHF. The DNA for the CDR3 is TGTGCCAGCAGCCTACTTAGGATTCGGTCACCCCTCCACTTT.

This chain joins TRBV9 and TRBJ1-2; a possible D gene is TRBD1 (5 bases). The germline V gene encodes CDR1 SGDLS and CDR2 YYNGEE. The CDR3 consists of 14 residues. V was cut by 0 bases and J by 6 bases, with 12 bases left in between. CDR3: CASSVGGRVDGYTF. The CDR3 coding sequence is TGTGCCAGCAGCGTAGGGGGCAGGGTGGATGGCTACACCTTC.

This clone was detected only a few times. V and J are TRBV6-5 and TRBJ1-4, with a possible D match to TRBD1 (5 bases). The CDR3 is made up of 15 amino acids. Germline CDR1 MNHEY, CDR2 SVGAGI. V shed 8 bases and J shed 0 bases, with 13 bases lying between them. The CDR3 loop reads CASCYGGATNEKLFF. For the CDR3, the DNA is TGTGCCAGCTGCTACGGAGGGGCAACTAATGAAAAACTGTTTTTT.

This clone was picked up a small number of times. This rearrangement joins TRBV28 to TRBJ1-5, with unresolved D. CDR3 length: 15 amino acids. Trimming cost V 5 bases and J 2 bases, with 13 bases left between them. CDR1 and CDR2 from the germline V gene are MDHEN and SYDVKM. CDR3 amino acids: CASSPTSVGNQPQHF. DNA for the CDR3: TGTGCCAGCAGTCCTACGTCGGTTGGCAATCAGCCCCAGCATTTT.

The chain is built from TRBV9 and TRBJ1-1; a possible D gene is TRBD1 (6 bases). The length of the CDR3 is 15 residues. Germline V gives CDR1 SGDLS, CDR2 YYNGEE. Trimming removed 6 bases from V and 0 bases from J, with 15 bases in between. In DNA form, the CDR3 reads TGTGCCAGCACCAAAGGGGGGGGGATGAACACTGAAGCTTTCTTT. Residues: CASTKGGGMNTEAFF.

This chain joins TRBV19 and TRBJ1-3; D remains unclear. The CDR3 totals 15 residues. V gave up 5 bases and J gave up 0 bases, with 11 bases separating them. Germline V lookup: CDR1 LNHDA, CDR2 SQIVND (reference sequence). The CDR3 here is CASSPGGFSGNTIYF. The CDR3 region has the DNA TGTGCCAGTAGTCCAGGCGGATTCTCTGGAAACACCATATATTTT.

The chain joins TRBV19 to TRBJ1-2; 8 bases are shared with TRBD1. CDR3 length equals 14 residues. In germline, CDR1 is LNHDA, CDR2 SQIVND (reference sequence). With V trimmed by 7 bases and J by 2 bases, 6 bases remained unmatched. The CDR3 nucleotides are TGTGCCAGTACCGCCGGACAGGGAAACTATGGCTACACCTTC. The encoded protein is CASTAGQGNYGYTF.

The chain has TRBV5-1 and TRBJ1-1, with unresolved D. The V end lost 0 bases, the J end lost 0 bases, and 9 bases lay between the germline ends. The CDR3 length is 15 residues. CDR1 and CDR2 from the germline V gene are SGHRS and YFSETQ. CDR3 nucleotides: TGCGCCAGCAGCTTGGATGGAGTCATGAACACTGAAGCTTTCTTT. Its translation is CASSLDGVMNTEAFF.

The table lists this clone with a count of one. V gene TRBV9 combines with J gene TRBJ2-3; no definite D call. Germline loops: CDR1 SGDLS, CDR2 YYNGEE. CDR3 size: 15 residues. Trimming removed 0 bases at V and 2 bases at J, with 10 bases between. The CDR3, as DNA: TGTGCCAGCAGCGTAGGTGGCGGTTTCACAGATACGCAGTATTTT. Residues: CASSVGGGFTDTQYF.

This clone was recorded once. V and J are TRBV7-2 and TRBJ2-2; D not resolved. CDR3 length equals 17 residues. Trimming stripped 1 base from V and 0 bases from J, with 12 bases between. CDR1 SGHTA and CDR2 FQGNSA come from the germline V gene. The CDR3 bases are TGTGCCAGCAGCTTAGGGCAGCGCAGTACGAACACCGGGGAGCTGTTTTTT. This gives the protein CASSLGQRSTNTGELFF.